This T cell receptor (beta chain) was observed in a study of graft-versus-host responses after intestinal transplantation. At the level of the study: Tacrolimus and steroids were given for two to three years to all recipients after anti-thymocyte globulin induction.

The germline V and J ends were trimmed by 1 base and 8 bases, with 6 bases remaining between them. CDR1 SGHDT and CDR2 YYEEEE come from the germline V gene. There are 12 residues in the CDR3. Worth noting for this clone: Its target is not known.

The study's findings and limits: Analysis identified GvH clones in recipient marrow, with some appearing first in ileum or blood. Clonal ratios of graft-versus-host to host-versus-graft in allografts were high for patients exhibiting graft-donor T cell macrochimerism.

Only in-frame clones appear in the TCRdb table, and some are missing; sequencing was by immunoSEQ multiplex PCR. The table includes about 48,000 clones, about 90% detected once. The chain joins TRBV5-6 to TRBJ1-4, with D unresolved. This clonotype originated in a human donor who was the organ donor for an intestinal transplant. Sequenced here: unstimulated CD4+ T cells sorted from spleen or lymph node cells, sampled before transplant. The CDR3 sequence: CASSLLREKLFF. The CDR3 DNA reads TGTGCCAGCAGCTTGCTAAGGGAAAAACTGTTTTTT.